The 11 T cell receptor beta chains in this list originate from one sample, sequenced in a study of blood T cell repertoires in COVID-19. Sequencing was performed with immunoSEQ multiplex PCR; in TCRdb, only in-frame clones are kept and a portion is missing. The data hold a few hundred thousand clones, with around 87% observed a single time. The source material was peripheral blood. Source of these receptors: a woman aged 55-70 years with COVID-19, enrolled during active disease.

This sequence joins TRBV29-1 and TRBJ1-2; 8 nucleotides agree with TRBD1. This CDR3 region has 13 residues. The V gene end was trimmed by 3 bases and the J gene end by 7 bases; junction bases not matched to a gene: 7. Germline lookup yields CDR1 SQVTM and CDR2 ANQGSEA. The DNA of the CDR3 is TGCAGCGTTGATCCCAGGGGGCTTGGTGGCTACACCTTC. Protein: CSVDPRGLGGYTF.

This clone was found a few times. This sequence joins TRBV19 and TRBJ1-2; weak D call: TRBD1 (5 bases). V dropped 7 bases and J dropped 5 bases, with 20 bases sitting between them. The CDR3 length is 15 residues. The germline V gene encodes CDR1 LNHDA and CDR2 SQIVND (reference sequence). The CDR3 region is CASTHGGGSRYGYTF. The CDR3 DNA follows: TGTGCCAGTACCCACGGCGGGGGTTCGAGGTATGGCTACACCTTC.

This rearrangement joins TRBV28 to TRBJ2-5; possibly TRBD2 for D (6 bases). The V gene lost 6 bases and the J gene lost 1 base, with 12 bases spanning the gap. Germline assignment: CDR1 MDHEN and CDR2 SYDVKM. The CDR3 extends over 14 amino acids. The CDR3 region is CASSRASAQETQYF. As DNA, the CDR3 is TGTGCCAGCAGCCGGGCTAGCGCCCAAGAGACCCAGTACTTC.

Points on this clone: Germline and junction disagree at one end, which may indicate a read error. This chain links TRBV5-1 with TRBJ2-5; 14 bases align to TRBD2. CDR3 length: 16 amino acids. Germline V CDR1 and CDR2: SGHRS, YFSETQ. CDR3 loop: CASSLGLAGGQEAQYF. The CDR3 DNA reads as TGCGCCAGCAGCTTGGGACTAGCGGGGGGGCAAGAGGCCCAGTACTTC.

The table lists this clone with a count of one. The chain recombines TRBV19 with TRBJ1-5, with TRBD1 as a possible D gene (5 bases). The CDR3 is 19 amino acids. The V gene's germline CDR1 is LNHDA and CDR2 SQIVND (reference sequence). The ends were cut back, 2 bases at V and 9 bases at J, with 29 bases in the middle. The CDR3 region has the DNA TGTGCCAGTAGTATAAGCGGCCGGGACGGCAGGGTCGCGGGGAGGCCCCAGCATTTT. This translates into CASSISGRDGRVAGRPQHF.

This chain joins TRBV19 and TRBJ2-1; 8 positions match TRBD2. CDR3 length: 14 residues. Germline V CDR1 and CDR2: LNHDA, SQIVND (reference sequence). V trimming: 1 base; J trimming: 8 bases; junction bases outside the gene matches: 4. The CDR3 bases are TGTGCCAGTAGTATAGCGGGGGGGAGGGATGAGCAGTTCTTC. Its protein product is CASSIAGGRDEQFF.

Here the CDR3 DNA reads TGTGCCAGCAGCTTACTCGCGGACAATGAGCAGTTCTTC. Residues: CASSLLADNEQFF. J is TRBJ2-1 and V is TRBV11-3; D remains unclear. Germline V CDR1 and CDR2: SGHNT, YENEEA. The CDR3 extends over 13 amino acids. The germline V and J ends were trimmed by 2 bases and 5 bases, with 7 bases remaining between them.

The chain has TRBV7-2 and TRBJ2-5; TRBD1 aligns across 7 bases. There are 13 residues in the CDR3. Germline lookup yields CDR1 SGHTA and CDR2 FQGNSA. Trimming cost V 0 bases and J 12 bases; bases outside gene matches: 7. For the CDR3, the DNA is TGTGCCAGCAGCTTAGCGGGGACAGCCTTAAAGTACTTC. Translated, it gives CASSLAGTALKYF.

The rearrangement joins TRBV5-1 to TRBJ2-7; 10 nucleotides align to TRBD1. The CDR3 extends over 13 amino acids. Trimming cost V 8 bases and J 5 bases; bases outside gene matches: 7. CDR1 SGHRS and CDR2 YFSETQ come from the germline V gene. CDR3 nucleotides: TGCGCCAGTAACAGGGACAGGGGCCACGAGCAGTACTTC. This translates into CASNRDRGHEQYF.

The chain couples TRBV6-5 to TRBJ1-1; 9 bases map to TRBD1. There are 13 residues in the CDR3. V lost 8 bases to trimming and J lost 1 base; unmatched junction nucleotides: 2. The germline gives CDR1 MNHEY, CDR2 SVGAGI. The CDR3 bases are TGTGCCAGCGACAGGGGGAGGAACACTGAAGCTTTCTTT. The encoded protein is CASDRGRNTEAFF.

This clone was counted a few times. This rearrangement joins TRBV6-4 to TRBJ2-2, with 7 bases fitting TRBD2. Germline CDR1 MRHNA, CDR2 SNTAGT. The V segment lost 6 bases and the J segment 6 bases; nucleotides outside the gene matches: 4. The CDR3 has 13 amino acids. CDR3 region: CASRTAGPGELFF. CDR3 DNA sequence: TGTGCCAGCAGAACAGCGGGACCCGGGGAGCTGTTTTTT.